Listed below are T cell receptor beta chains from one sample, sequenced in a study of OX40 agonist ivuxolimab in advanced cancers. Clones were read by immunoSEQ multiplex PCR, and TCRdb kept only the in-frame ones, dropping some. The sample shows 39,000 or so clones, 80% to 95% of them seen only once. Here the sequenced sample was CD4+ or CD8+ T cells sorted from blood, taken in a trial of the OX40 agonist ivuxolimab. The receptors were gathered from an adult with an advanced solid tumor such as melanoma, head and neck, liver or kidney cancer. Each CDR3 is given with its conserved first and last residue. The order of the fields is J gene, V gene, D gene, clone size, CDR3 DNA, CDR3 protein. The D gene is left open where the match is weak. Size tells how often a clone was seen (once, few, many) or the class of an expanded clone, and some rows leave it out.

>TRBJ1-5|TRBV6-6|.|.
TGTGCCAGCAGTTACTCGAAGCAGGGTAATCAGCCCCAGCATTTT
CASSYSKQGNQPQHF
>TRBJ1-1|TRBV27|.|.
TGTGCCAGCAGTCCCTCGGGCAGTCTGAACACTGAAGCTTTCTTT
CASSPSGSLNTEAFF
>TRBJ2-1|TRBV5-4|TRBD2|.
TGTGCCAGCAGCTCAGTTCTGGTAGCGGGAGCCCCATACAATGAGCAGCTCTTC
CASSSVLVAGAPYNEQLF
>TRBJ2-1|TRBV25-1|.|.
TGTGCCAGCAAGACCTTCAACAATGAGCAGTTCTTC
CASKTFNNEQFF
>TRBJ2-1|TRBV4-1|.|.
TGCGCCAGCAGCCAAGAGAACGGAGACTACAATGAGCAGTTCTTC
CASSQENGDYNEQFF
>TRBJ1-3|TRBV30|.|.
TGTGCCTGGCGGGCCTCTGGAAACACCATATATTTT
CAWRASGNTIYF
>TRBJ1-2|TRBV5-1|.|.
TGCGCCAGCAGCTTGGATCGGAGGGATGGCTACACCTTC
CASSLDRRDGYTF
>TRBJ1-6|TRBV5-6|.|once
TGTGCCAGCAGCTTACAGGGTTTTCCCCTCCACTTT
CASSLQGFPLHF
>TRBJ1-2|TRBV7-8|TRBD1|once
TGTGCCAGCAGCACACAGGGGGCGGACTATGGCTACACCTTC
CASSTQGADYGYTF
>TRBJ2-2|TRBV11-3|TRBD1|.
TGTGCCAGCAGCTTTCAGTACAGGGGCAACACCGGGGAGCTGTTTTTT
CASSFQYRGNTGELFF
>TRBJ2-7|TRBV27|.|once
TGTGCCAGCAGTTTCCAGGGGAAATTCTACGAGCAGTACTTC
CASSFQGKFYEQYF
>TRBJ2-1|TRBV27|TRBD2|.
TGTGCCAGCAGCCTCGGAATAGCGGGACTCAATGAGCAGTTCTTC
CASSLGIAGLNEQFF
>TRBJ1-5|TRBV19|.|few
TGTGCCAGTAGTCCCAGCGGGCGGCCCCAGCATTTT
CASSPSGRPQHF
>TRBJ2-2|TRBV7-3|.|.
TGTGCCAGCAGCTTAATAGGTACCGGGGAGCTGTTTTTT
CASSLIGTGELFF
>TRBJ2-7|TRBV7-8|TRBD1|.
TGTGCCAGCAGCGGAAGGACAGGGGACGAGCAGTACTTC
CASSGRTGDEQYF
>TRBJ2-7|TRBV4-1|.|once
TGCGCCAGCAGCCAATGGGACGGGGCCTACGAGCAGTACTTC
CASSQWDGAYEQYF
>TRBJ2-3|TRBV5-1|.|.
TGCGCCAGCAGCTTGGACTTGCCCACAGATACGCAGTATTTT
CASSLDLPTDTQYF
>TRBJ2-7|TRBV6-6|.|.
TGTGCCAGCGGGGCGGGGATCACCTACGAGCAGTACTTC
CASGAGITYEQYF
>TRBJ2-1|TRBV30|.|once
TGTGCCTGGAGTGTAAGGGGAACCCCCTACAATGAGCAGTTCTTC
CAWSVRGTPYNEQFF
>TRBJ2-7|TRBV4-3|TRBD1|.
TGCGCCAGCAGCCGGACAGGGGACCACGAGCAGTACTTC
CASSRTGDHEQYF
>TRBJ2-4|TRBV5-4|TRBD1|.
TGTGCCAGCAGCTTGGAAGGGCAGGGGGCAGGAAACATTCAGTACTTC
CASSLEGQGAGNIQYF
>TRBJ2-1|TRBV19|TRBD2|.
TGTGCCAGTAGTATAATGGGACTAGGATACAATGAGCAGTTCTTC
CASSIMGLGYNEQFF
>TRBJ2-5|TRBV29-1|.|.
TGCAGCGTTTTAGGGGCCGGTCTCGGAGAGACCCAGTACTTC
CSVLGAGLGETQYF
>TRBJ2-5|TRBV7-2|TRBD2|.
TGTGCCAGCCACGTTACGGGAGGGCAGGGAGAGACCCAGTACTTC
CASHVTGGQGETQYF
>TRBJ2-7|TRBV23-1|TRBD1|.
TGCGCCAGCAGTTTCTTAATCACTCCGGGACAGGGGCACGAGCAGTACTTC
CASSFLITPGQGHEQYF
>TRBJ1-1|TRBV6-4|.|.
TGTGCCACCGAGGCAGTGAACACTGAAGCTTTCTTT
CATEAVNTEAFF
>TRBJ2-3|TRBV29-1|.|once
TGCAGCGGGAGTTGGGATACGCAGTATTTT
CSGSWDTQYF
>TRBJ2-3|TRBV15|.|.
TGTGCCACCAGCAGAGCTCGCGCTACTAGCACAGATACGCAGTATTTT
CATSRARATSTDTQYF
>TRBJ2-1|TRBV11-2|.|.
TGTGCCAGCAGCCTCCGACACAATGAGCAGTTCTTC
CASSLRHNEQFF
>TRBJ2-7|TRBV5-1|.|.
TGCGCCAGCAGCTTGGGCAGGGACGAGCAGTACTTC
CASSLGRDEQYF
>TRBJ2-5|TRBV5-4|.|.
TGTGCCAGCAGGTCCAAGGGAGAAGAGACCCAGTACTTC
CASRSKGEETQYF
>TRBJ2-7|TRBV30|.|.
TGTGCCTGGAGTGTATTGGGAAACGGCTACGAGCAGTACTTC
CAWSVLGNGYEQYF
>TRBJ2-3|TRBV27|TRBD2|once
TGTGCCAGCAGTTGGTTAGCGGGAGGAACAGATACGCAGTATTTT
CASSWLAGGTDTQYF
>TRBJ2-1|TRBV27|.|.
TGTGCCAGCCGCGATTTAGCGGAAAGCTCCTACAATGAGCAGTTCTTC
CASRDLAESSYNEQFF
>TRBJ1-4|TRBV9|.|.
TGTGCCAGCAGCGGAACAGGGAGTCTTGGAAAACTGTTTTTT
CASSGTGSLGKLFF
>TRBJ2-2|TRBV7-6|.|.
TGTGCCAGCAGCTTGGGTACCTTAGACACCGGGGAGCTGTTTTTT
CASSLGTLDTGELFF
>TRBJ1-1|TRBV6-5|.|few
TGTGCCAGCAGACAGGGCACTGAAGCTTTCTTT
CASRQGTEAFF
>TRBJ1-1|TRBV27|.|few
TGTGCCAGCAGTTTATCGGCAGGACTAGGGAACACTGAAGCTTTCTTT
CASSLSAGLGNTEAFF
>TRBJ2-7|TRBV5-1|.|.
TGCGCCAGCAGCTCCTCGCCGGGACGGACCTACGAGCAGTACTTC
CASSSSPGRTYEQYF
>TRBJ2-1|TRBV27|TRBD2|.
TGTGCCAGCAGTACTACTAGCGGGCGGGTCGATGAGCAGTTCTTC
CASSTTSGRVDEQFF
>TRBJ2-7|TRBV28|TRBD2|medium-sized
TGTGCCAGCTCGACTAGCGGGAGACTCAATTACGAGCAGTACTTC
CASSTSGRLNYEQYF
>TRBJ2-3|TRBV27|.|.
TGTGCCAGCAGTTCCGCCAGGGAGGGCACAGATACGCAGTATTTT
CASSSAREGTDTQYF
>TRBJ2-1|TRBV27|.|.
TGTGCCAGCAGTTTATCGGACAGGGAGGGGCAGTTCTTC
CASSLSDREGQFF
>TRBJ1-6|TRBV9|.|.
TGTGCCAGCTCTGATAGGGGGGAAAATTCACCCCTCCACTTT
CASSDRGENSPLHF
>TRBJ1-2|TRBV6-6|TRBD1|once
TGTGCCAGCGACAGGGGGCACAATGGCTACACCTTC
CASDRGHNGYTF
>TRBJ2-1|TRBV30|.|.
TGTGCCTGGACGGGATACAATGAGCAGTTCTTC
CAWTGYNEQFF
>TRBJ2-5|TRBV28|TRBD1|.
TGTGCCAGCAGTTTCTGGACAGGGGGAGCACGAGAGTACTTC
CASSFWTGGAREYF
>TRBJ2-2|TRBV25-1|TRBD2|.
TGTGCCAGCAGTATCGGACTAGCGGGCACCGGGGAGCTGTTTTTT
CASSIGLAGTGELFF
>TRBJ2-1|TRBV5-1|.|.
TGCGCCAGCACCAGGAGTTCCTACAATGAGCAGTTCTTC
CASTRSSYNEQFF
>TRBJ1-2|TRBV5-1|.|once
TGCGCCAGCAGCTTGAGTCCAGGGGAGGACTATGGCTACACCTTC
CASSLSPGEDYGYTF
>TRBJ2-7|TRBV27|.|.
TGTGCCAGCAGTTTCTCCGGTGGGTCCTACGAGCAGTACTTC
CASSFSGGSYEQYF
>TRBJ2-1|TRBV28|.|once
TGTGCCAGCAGGCAATTTGGGGGAGGACACAATGAGCAGTTCTTC
CASRQFGGGHNEQFF
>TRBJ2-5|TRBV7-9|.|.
TGTGCCACCCCCCCGGCAGGGGAACAAGAGACCCAGTACTTC
CATPPAGEQETQYF
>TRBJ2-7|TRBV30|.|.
TGTGCCTGGAGTAAGGTACCGGACGAGCAGTACTTC
CAWSKVPDEQYF
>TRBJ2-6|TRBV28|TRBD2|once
TGTGCCAGCAGGTTAATGGGGGGGAATTCTGGGGCCAACGTCCTGACTTTC
CASRLMGGNSGANVLTF